The 10 T cell receptor beta chains given below trace back to one sample, sequenced in a study of CD8+ T cells in alopecia areata. Documented treatment: oral pan-JAK inhibitor, 5-10 mg twice daily. Extraction of RNA preceded its reverse transcription into cDNA, which served as the sequencing template. Sequencing used immunoSEQ multiplex PCR; TCRdb keeps in-frame clones, though not all of them. Of some 58,000 clones listed, 40% to 55% are singletons. The specimen comprised CD8+ T cells sorted from blood, sampled at roughly week 36, from a patient treated with tofacitinib. The source of these receptors is a human donor with alopecia areata.

The gene calls are TRBV2 and TRBJ2-7; 11 bases align to TRBD2. Germline trimming cut 0 bases from V and 4 bases from J; bases unmatched to any gene: 2. CDR1 is SNHLY, CDR2 FYNNEI, per germline. This CDR3 has 15 residues. CDR3 amino acids: CASSEAPSGRYEQYF. The CDR3 coding sequence is TGTGCCAGCAGTGAAGCACCTAGCGGGAGGTACGAGCAGTACTTC.

This chain joins TRBV13 and TRBJ2-2; either TRBD1 or TRBD2 may supply D (5 bases each). CDR3 length: 13 residues. V shed 5 bases and J shed 7 bases, with 11 bases lying between them. Germline CDR1 is PRHDT and CDR2 is FYEKMQ (reference sequence). The CDR3 loop reads CASSAGAIGELFF. CDR3 nucleotides: TGTGCCAGCAGCGCCGGGGCTATCGGGGAGCTGTTTTTT.

This chain uses TRBV29-1 with TRBJ2-7; D might be TRBD1 (5 bases). CDR3 length: 15 amino acids. V lost 0 bases and J lost 3, with 15 bases in between. Germline CDR1 is SQVTM and CDR2 is ANQGSEA. In DNA form, the CDR3 reads TGCAGCGTTGAAGATCCGTTAAGGGGTAACTACGAGCAGTACTTC. Amino acids: CSVEDPLRGNYEQYF.

This chain's CDR3 is CASSISFPMGLNNEQFF. CDR3 nucleotides: TGTGCCAGTAGTATATCATTCCCCATGGGCCTGAACAATGAGCAGTTCTTC. The rearrangement uses TRBV19 and TRBJ2-1; D is ambiguous. Trimming left V 2 bases short and J 5 bases short, with 19 bases between. This CDR3 region has 17 residues. Germline assignment: CDR1 LNHDA and CDR2 SQIVND (reference sequence).

The rearrangement uses TRBV29-1 and TRBJ1-1, with 7 bases fitting TRBD1. The CDR3 spans 17 residues. Unmatched junction bases numbered 20, after V lost 6 bases and J lost 4 bases. Germline V lookup: CDR1 SQVTM, CDR2 ANQGSEA. Written as DNA, the CDR3 is TGCAGCGTCCAAACCAAGCCGACAGGGAGGTTTGCCACTGAAGCTTTCTTT. Its protein is CSVQTKPTGRFATEAFF. Full variable domain (outside the CDR3, taken from reference TRBV29-1 and TRBJ1-1): SAVISQKPSRDICQRGTSLTIQCQVDSQVTMMFWYRQQPGQSLTLIATANQGSEATYESGFVIDKFPISRPNLTFSTLTVSNMSPEDSSIYLCSVQTKPTGRFATEAFFGQGTRLTVV.

There are a few counts of this clone. The rearrangement joins TRBV15 to TRBJ2-3; TRBD2 is a possible D gene (6 bases). This CDR3 has 17 residues. V lost 3 bases, J lost 0 bases, and 16 bases lay in between. The germline V gene has CDR1 LNHNV and CDR2 YYDKDF (reference sequence). The CDR3 DNA is TGTGCCACCAGCAGCCCCGCGGGGAGCGTGAGCACAGATACGCAGTATTTT. Translation: CATSSPAGSVSTDTQYF.

The CDR3 loop reads CASSIGQETGELFF. The DNA of the CDR3 is TGTGCCAGCAGCATAGGACAGGAGACCGGGGAGCTGTTTTTT. The chain uses TRBV6-1 and TRBJ2-2; 7 nucleotides agree with TRBD1. The trim removed 6 bases at V and 5 bases at J, leaving 6 bases unmatched. CDR3 length equals 14 residues. The germline gives CDR1 MNHNS, CDR2 SASEGT.

The rearrangement links TRBV7-8 to TRBJ2-7; 8 bases are shared with TRBD1. Germline values: CDR1 SGHVS, CDR2 FQNEAQ. This CDR3 is built from 16 residues. Trimming took 1 base from V and 2 from J; bases not matched to a gene: 7. CDR3 sequence: CASSLVAQGAPYEQYF. For the CDR3, the DNA is TGTGCCAGCAGCTTAGTAGCTCAGGGGGCCCCCTACGAGCAGTACTTC.

The chain recombines TRBV11-2 with TRBJ1-4; the D gene is possibly TRBD1 (5 bases). CDR1 is SGHAT, CDR2 FQNNGV, per germline. The V and J ends lost 5 bases and 0 bases respectively, with 13 bases between them. This CDR3 region has 16 residues. In nucleotides, the CDR3 is TGTGCCAGCAGCGTTAATGCGGGACCAACTAATGAAAAACTGTTTTTT. Translation: CASSVNAGPTNEKLFF.

The chain is built from TRBV29-1 and TRBJ2-7; tentatively, D is TRBD1 (5 bases). The CDR3 covers 15 residues. Germline values: CDR1 SQVTM, CDR2 ANQGSEA. V dropped 1 base and J dropped 3 bases, with 16 bases sitting between them. DNA for the CDR3: TGCAGCGTTGAAGTGTCAGGGTCACCGGACTACGAGCAGTACTTC. This encodes CSVEVSGSPDYEQYF.